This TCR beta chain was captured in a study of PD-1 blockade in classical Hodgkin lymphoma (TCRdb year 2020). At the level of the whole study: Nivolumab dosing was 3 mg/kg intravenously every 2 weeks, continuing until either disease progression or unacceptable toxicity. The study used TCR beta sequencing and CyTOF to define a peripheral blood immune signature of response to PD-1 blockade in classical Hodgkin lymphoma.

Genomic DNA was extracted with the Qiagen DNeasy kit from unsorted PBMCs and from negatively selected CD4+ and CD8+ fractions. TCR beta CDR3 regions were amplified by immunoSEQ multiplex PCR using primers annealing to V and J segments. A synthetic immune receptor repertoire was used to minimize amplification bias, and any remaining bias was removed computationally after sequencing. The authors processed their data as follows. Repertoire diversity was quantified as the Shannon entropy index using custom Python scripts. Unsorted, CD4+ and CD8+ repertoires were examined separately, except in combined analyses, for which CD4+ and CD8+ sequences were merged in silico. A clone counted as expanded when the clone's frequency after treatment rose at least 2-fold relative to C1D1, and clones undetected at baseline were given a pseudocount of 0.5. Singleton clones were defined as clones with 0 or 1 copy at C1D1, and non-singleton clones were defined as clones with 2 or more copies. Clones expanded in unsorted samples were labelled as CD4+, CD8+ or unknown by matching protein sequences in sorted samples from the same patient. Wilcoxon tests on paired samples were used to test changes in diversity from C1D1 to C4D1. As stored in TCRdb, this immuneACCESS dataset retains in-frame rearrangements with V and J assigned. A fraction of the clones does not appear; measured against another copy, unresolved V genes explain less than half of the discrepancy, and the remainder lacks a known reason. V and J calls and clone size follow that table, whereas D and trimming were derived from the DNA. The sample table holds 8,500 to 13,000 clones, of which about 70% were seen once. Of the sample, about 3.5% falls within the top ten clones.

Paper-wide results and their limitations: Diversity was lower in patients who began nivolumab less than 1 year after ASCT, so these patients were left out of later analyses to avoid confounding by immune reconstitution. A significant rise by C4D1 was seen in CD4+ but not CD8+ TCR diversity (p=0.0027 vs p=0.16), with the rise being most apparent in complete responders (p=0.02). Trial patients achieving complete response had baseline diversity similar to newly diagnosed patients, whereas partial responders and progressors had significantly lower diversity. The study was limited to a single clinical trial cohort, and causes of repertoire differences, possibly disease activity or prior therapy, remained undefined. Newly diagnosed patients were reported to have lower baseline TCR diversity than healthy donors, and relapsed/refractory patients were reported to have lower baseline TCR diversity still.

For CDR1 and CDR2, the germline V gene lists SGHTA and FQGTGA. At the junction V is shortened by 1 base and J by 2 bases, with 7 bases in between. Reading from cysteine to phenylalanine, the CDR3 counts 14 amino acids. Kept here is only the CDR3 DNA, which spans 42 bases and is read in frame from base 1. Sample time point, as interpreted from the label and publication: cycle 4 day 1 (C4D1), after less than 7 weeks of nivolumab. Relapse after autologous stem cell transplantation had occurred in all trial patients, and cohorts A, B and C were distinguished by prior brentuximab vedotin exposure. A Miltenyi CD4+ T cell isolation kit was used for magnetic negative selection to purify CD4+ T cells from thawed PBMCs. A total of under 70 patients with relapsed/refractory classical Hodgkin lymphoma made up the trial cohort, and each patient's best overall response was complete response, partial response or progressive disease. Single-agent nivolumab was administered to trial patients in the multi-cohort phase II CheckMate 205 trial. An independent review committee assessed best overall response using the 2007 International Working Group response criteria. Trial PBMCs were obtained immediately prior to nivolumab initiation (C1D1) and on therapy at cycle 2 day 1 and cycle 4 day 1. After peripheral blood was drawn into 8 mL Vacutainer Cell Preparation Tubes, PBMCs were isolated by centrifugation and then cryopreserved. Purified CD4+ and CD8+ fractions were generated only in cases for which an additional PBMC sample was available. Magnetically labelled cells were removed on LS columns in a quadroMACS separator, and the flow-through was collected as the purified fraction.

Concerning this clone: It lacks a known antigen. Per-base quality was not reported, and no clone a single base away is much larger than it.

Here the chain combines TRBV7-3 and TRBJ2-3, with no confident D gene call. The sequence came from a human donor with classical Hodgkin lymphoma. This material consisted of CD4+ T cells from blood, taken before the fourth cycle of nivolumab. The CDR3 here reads CASSLNGYTDTQYF. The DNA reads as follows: TGTGCCAGCAGCTTAAACGGCTACACAGATACGCAGTATTTT.